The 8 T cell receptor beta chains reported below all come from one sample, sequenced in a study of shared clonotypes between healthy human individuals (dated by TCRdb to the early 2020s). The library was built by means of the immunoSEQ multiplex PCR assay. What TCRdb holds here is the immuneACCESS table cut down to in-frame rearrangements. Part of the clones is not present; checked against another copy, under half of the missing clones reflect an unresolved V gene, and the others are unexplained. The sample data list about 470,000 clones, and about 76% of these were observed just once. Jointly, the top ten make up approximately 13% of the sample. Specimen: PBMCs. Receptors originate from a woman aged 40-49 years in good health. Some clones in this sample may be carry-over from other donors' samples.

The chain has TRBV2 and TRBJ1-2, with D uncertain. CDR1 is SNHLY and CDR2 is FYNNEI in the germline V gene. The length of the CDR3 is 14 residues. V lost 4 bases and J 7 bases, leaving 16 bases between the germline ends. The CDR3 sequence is CASSALPPRSGYTF. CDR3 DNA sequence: TGTGCCAGCAGTGCCCTGCCCCCGAGGAGTGGCTACACCTTC.

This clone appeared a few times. In nucleotides, the CDR3 is TGCAGCGTCTCGACTAGCGGGTCGTACGAGCAGTACTTC. Protein: CSVSTSGSYEQYF. V usage is TRBV29-1 and J usage is TRBJ2-5, with 10 nucleotides matching TRBD2. The J call may be in error: the DNA end matches TRBJ2-7 better. From germline, CDR1 is SQVTM and CDR2 ANQGSEA. The CDR3 sequence is 13 residues long.

The DNA of the CDR3 is TGTGCCAGCAGCTTTACACAGGTTACTGAAGCTTTCTTT. Residues: CASSFTQVTEAFF. The chain employs TRBV7-2 and TRBJ1-1; TRBD1 is a possible D gene (5 bases). The CDR3 runs 13 residues. Germline V gene data show CDR1 as SGHTA and CDR2 as FQGNSA. V lost 3 bases and J 5 bases, leaving 10 bases between the germline ends.

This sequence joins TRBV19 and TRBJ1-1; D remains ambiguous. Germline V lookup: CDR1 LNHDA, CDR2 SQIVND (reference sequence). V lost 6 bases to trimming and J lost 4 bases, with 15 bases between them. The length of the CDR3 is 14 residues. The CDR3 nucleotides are TGTGCCAGTAGCTCCGGGCCGCCGGGCACTGAAGCTTTCTTT. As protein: CASSSGPPGTEAFF.

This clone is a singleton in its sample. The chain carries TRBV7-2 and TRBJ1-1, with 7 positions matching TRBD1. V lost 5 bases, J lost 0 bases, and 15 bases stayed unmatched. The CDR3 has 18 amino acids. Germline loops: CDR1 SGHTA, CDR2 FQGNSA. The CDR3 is CASSPPVVGQVMNTEAFF. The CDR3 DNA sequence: TGTGCCAGCAGCCCACCAGTAGTCGGACAGGTGATGAACACTGAAGCTTTCTTT.

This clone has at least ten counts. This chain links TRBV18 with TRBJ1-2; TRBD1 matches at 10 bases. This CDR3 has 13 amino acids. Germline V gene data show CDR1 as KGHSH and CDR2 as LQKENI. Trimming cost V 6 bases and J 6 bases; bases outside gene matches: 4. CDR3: CASSFGTGDGYTF. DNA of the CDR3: TGTGCCAGCTCCTTCGGGACAGGGGATGGCTACACCTTC.

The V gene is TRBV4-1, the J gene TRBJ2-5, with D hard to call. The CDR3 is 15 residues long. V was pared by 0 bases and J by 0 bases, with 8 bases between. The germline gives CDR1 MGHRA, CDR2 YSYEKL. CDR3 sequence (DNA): TGCGCCAGCAGCCAAGATGGAACTTACCAAGAGACCCAGTACTTC. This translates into CASSQDGTYQETQYF.

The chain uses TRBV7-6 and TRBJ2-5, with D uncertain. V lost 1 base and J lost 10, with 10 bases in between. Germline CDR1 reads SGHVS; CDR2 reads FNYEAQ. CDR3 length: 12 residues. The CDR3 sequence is CASSLGVWGQYF. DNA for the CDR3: TGTGCCAGCAGCTTAGGGGTCTGGGGCCAGTACTTC.